These T cell receptor beta chains were read from a single sample in a study of shared clonotypes between healthy human individuals. The assay was immunoSEQ multiplex PCR, and TCRdb's table has in-frame clones only and misses some. The table lists 750,000 to 1,000,000 clones, more than 85% of them singletons. Sequenced sample: naive CD8+ T cells sorted from blood. These receptors were collected from a man aged 25 to 40 in good health. The CDR3 runs from the conserved cysteine through the conserved F or W. A D gene is named only where the DNA matches it firmly. Where a row states a size, it is once, few, many or the class of an expanded clone; other rows omit it.

TRBJ1-5 | NA | TRBV30 | NA | CAWNSGSGNQPQHF | TGTGCCTGGAATTCAGGGTCTGGAAATCAGCCCCAGCATTTT
TRBJ2-7 | TRBD2 | TRBV4-2 | NA | CASSQDQGLAELSYEQYF | TGTGCCAGCAGCCAAGATCAAGGGCTAGCGGAGCTTTCCTACGAGCAGTACTTC
TRBJ1-5 | NA | TRBV21-1 | NA | CASSKQGKHQPQHF | TGTGCCAGCAGCAAACAGGGGAAACATCAGCCCCAGCATTTT
TRBJ2-2 | TRBD1 | TRBV7-6 | NA | CASSMGQGATGELFF | TGTGCCAGCAGCATGGGACAGGGGGCCACCGGGGAGCTGTTTTTT
TRBJ2-3 | NA | TRBV25-1 | once | CASSEWADTQYF | TGTGCCAGCAGTGAATGGGCAGATACGCAGTATTTT
TRBJ1-1 | TRBD1 | TRBV29-1 | NA | CSVGGTGGLNTEAFF | TGCAGCGTTGGGGGGACAGGCGGGTTGAACACTGAAGCTTTCTTT
TRBJ2-7 | TRBD2 | TRBV11-1 | medium-sized | CASSLASSAGGEQYF | TGTGCCAGCAGCTTAGCGAGTTCGGCGGGAGGGGAGCAGTACTTC
TRBJ2-1 | NA | TRBV7-9 | once | CASTRLENYNEQFF | TGTGCCAGCACCCGACTAGAAAACTACAATGAGCAGTTCTTC
TRBJ1-2 | NA | TRBV6-6 | NA | CASTPPEEGPSYGYTF | TGTGCCAGCACCCCTCCCGAGGAGGGGCCTAGCTATGGCTACACCTTC
TRBJ2-2 | NA | TRBV27 | NA | CASSYRNTGELFF | TGTGCCAGCAGTTACCGGAACACCGGGGAGCTGTTTTTT
TRBJ1-1 | TRBD1 | TRBV9 | NA | CASSVTGVSNTEAFF | TGTGCCAGCAGCGTGACAGGGGTCTCGAACACTGAAGCTTTCTTT
TRBJ1-5 | NA | TRBV27 | NA | CASSLALRQPQHF | TGTGCCAGCAGTCTGGCCCTGCGGCAGCCCCAGCATTTT
TRBJ2-1 | NA | TRBV7-3 | NA | CASSLILSAVEQQFF | TGTGCCAGCAGCTTAATTTTGTCAGCTGTTGAGCAGCAGTTCTTC
TRBJ1-1 | TRBD1 | TRBV6-4 | NA | CASHTKGAGEAFF | TGTGCCAGCCACACTAAGGGGGCAGGTGAAGCTTTCTTT
TRBJ2-5 | NA | TRBV5-1 | NA | CASSLALAGAETQYF | TGCGCCAGCAGCTTGGCCTTGGCAGGGGCAGAGACCCAGTACTTC
TRBJ1-1 | NA | TRBV27 | NA | CASSFNRRGTEAFF | TGTGCCAGCAGTTTTAACAGGAGGGGCACTGAAGCTTTCTTT
TRBJ2-3 | TRBD2 | TRBV19 | NA | CASSIDVAGSLTDTQYF | TGTGCCAGTAGTATAGATGTAGCGGGATCCTTAACAGATACGCAGTATTTT
TRBJ2-1 | NA | TRBV10-3 | NA | CAISEGRSYNEQFF | TGTGCCATCAGTGAGGGGCGCTCCTACAATGAGCAGTTCTTC